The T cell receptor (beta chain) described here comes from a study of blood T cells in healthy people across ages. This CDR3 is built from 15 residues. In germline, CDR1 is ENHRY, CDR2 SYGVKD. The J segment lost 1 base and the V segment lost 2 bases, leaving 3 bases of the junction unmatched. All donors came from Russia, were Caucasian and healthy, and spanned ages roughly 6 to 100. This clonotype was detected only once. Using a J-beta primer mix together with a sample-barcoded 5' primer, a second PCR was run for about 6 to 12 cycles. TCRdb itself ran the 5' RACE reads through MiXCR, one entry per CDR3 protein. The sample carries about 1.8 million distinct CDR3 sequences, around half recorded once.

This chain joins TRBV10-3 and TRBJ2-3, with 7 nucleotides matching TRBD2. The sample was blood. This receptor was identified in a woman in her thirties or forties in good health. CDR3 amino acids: CAISEGTTRTDTQYF. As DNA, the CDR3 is TGTGCCATCAGTGAGGGGACTACACGCACAGATACGCAGTATTTT.